Presented here are 10 T cell receptor beta chains from one specimen sequenced in a study of T cells expressing NK-cell markers. TCRdb re-called the 5' RACE reads, yielding one record per CDR3 amino acid sequence without DNA. This table lists some 460,000 distinct CDR3 sequences. Sequenced material: blood T cells: a sorted CD56 or NKG2C T cell subset, CD4+ or CD8+ T cells, or bulk PBMC T cells (not recorded which). The receptors were sampled from a woman between 45 and 60 years old in good health.

The V gene is TRBV15, the J gene TRBJ1-5. Per the germline V gene, CDR1 is LNHNV and CDR2 is YYDKDF (reference sequence). The CDR3 contains 14 residues. CDR3 in amino acids: CATSRRDSNQPQHF. Combining the CDR3 with reference TRBV15 and TRBJ1-5 gives the whole variable domain DAMVIQNPRYQVTQFGKPVTLSCSQTLNHNVMYWYQQKSSQAPKLLFHYYDKDFNNEADTPDNFQSRRPNTSFCFLDIRSPGLGDTAMYLCATSRRDSNQPQHFGDGTRLSIL.

The chain couples TRBV20-1 to TRBJ1-1; as DNA is missing, the TRBD1 call by TCRdb cannot be tested. The germline CDR1 and CDR2 sequences are DFQATT and SNEGSKA (reference sequence). CDR3 length: 13 amino acids. The CDR3 protein is CSARPTGGKEAFF.

CDR3 region: CSVGDIGSEQYF. The chain uses TRBV29-1 and TRBJ2-7; TCRdb picks TRBD1, but there is no DNA to check that call. The CDR3 has 12 amino acids. The V gene's germline CDR1 is SQVTM and CDR2 ANQGSEA.

The chain carries TRBV20-1 and TRBJ1-6. CDR3 size: 13 residues. Germline V gives CDR1 DFQATT, CDR2 SNEGSKA (reference sequence). CDR3 protein: CSANSDATTPLHF.

V and J are TRBV18 and TRBJ1-4. CDR1 is KGHSH, CDR2 LQKENI, per germline. CDR3 length: 16 amino acids. The CDR3 here is CASSPLSRTTNEKLFF. Full variable domain (remainder filled in from reference TRBV18 and TRBJ1-4): NAGVMQNPRHLVRRRGQEARLRCSPMKGHSHVYWYRQLPEEGLKFMVYLQKENIIDESGMPKERFSAEFPKEGPSILRIQQVVRGDSAAYFCASSPLSRTTNEKLFFGSGTQLSVL.

V and J are TRBV3-1 and TRBJ1-1. The germline gives CDR1 LGHDT, CDR2 YNNKEL (reference sequence). This CDR3 has 11 amino acids. CDR3 in amino acids: CASSLGSEAFF.

The chain links TRBV20-1 to TRBJ2-5; TCRdb proposes TRBD1, but this gene call is untestable without DNA. Germline V CDR1 and CDR2: DFQATT, SNEGSKA (reference sequence). This CDR3 contains 14 residues. CDR3 residues: CSARDGSPLETQYF.

The chain couples TRBV20-1 to TRBJ2-6; TCRdb indicates TRBD1, and absent DNA this call remains unverified. Germline V lookup: CDR1 DFQATT, CDR2 SNEGSKA (reference sequence). The CDR3 totals 17 residues. CDR3 region: CSAVRTGGSSGANVLTF.

The V and J genes are TRBV2 and TRBJ1-2. Germline V gene sequence: CDR1 SNHLY, CDR2 FYNNEI. The CDR3 has 13 amino acids. CDR3: CASSVDAVYGYTF.

The genes are TRBV11-2 and TRBJ2-1; the D call of TRBD1 rests on TCRdb alone, since no DNA is present to check it. The CDR3 is 15 amino acids. Per the germline V gene, CDR1 is SGHAT and CDR2 is FQNNGV. CDR3 residues: CASRSGQVLYNEQFF.